Below, 10 T cell receptor beta chains from the same sample are listed, as sequenced in a study of identical twins. TCRdb redid the calling of the 5' RACE reads with MiXCR, one entry per CDR3 protein. The repertoire consists of 1,800,000 or so distinct CDR3 sequences, with roughly 35% occurring once and the leading ten covering 0.25% to 0.3%. Sequenced: cord blood. The receptors shown here come from a newborn girl in good health.

This clonotype was detected only a few times. This chain connects TRBV28 to TRBJ2-1, with D possibly matching TRBD2 (6 bases). Trimming removed 5 bases from V and 3 bases from J, with 14 bases in between. The CDR3 extends over 15 amino acids. Germline CDR1 MDHEN, CDR2 SYDVKM. Here the CDR3 reads CASSPRLGNYNEQFF. The CDR3 bases are TGTGCCAGCAGTCCCCGACTAGGCAACTACAATGAGCAGTTCTTC.

This clonotype was observed a few times. The CDR3 DNA is TGTGCCAGCAGCTTGACTAGCGGCACGAGCTCCTACAATGAGCAGTTCTTC. Translated: CASSLTSGTSSYNEQFF. The rearrangement uses TRBV11-2 and TRBJ2-1; 9 bases map to TRBD2. The CDR3 length is 17 residues. The germline gives CDR1 SGHAT, CDR2 FQNNGV. With 3 bases clipped from V and 0 bases from J, the junction kept 6 bases outside the gene matches.

A remark on this clonotype: With a much larger clone just one base away, this may be a read error. The V gene is TRBV15, the J gene TRBJ2-1; D uncertain. Germline V gene data show CDR1 as LNHNV and CDR2 as YYDKDF (reference sequence). V lost 0 bases and J lost 8, with 14 bases in between. There are 15 residues in the CDR3. Here the CDR3 reads CATSRDDSREDEQFF. In nucleotides, the CDR3 is TGTGCCACCAGCAGAGATGATTCGCGCGAGGATGAGCAGTTCTTC.

The chain carries TRBV7-8 and TRBJ2-2, with D possibly matching TRBD2 (5 bases). Germline V gene data show CDR1 as SGHVS and CDR2 as FQNEAQ. The CDR3 spans 15 residues. The germline V and J ends were trimmed by 3 bases and 0 bases, with 8 bases remaining between them. CDR3 DNA: TGTGCCAGCAGCTTCGGACTCTCGAACACCGGGGAGCTGTTTTTT. Encoded protein: CASSFGLSNTGELFF.

This clonotype was seen a handful of times. V usage is TRBV2 and J usage is TRBJ2-7; 14 nucleotides line up with TRBD2. The CDR3 consists of 14 residues. V lost 10 bases and J lost 12; bases outside the gene matches: 14. Germline values: CDR1 SNHLY, CDR2 FYNNEI. This CDR3 is CAIKTGLAGETLYF. In nucleotides, the CDR3 is TGTGCCATCAAGACGGGACTAGCGGGAGAGACCCTGTACTTC.

This chain uses TRBV5-1 with TRBJ2-3; D is perhaps TRBD1 (6 bases). Trimming removed 2 bases at V and 4 bases at J, with 11 bases between. The CDR3 runs 14 residues. Germline V lookup: CDR1 SGHRS, CDR2 YFSETQ. In nucleotides, the CDR3 is TGCGCCAGCAGCTTCTACAGGGAGTCAGATACGCAGTATTTT. Its protein is CASSFYRESDTQYF.

The chain carries TRBV7-9 and TRBJ1-4, with TRBD1 matching 9 bases. The CDR3 contains 15 residues. Germline CDR1 SEHNR, CDR2 FQNEAQ (reference sequence). Trimming cost V 5 bases and J 8 bases; bases outside gene matches: 9. The CDR3 sequence is CASSPPTGGSEKLFF. The CDR3 DNA is TGTGCCAGCAGCCCCCCGACAGGGGGAAGCGAAAAACTGTTTTTT.

The chain carries TRBV4-2 and TRBJ2-1, with D tentatively TRBD2 (6 bases). Germline CDR1 reads LGHNA; CDR2 reads YNFKEQ. The length of the CDR3 is 15 residues. V shed 0 bases and J shed 3 bases, with 9 bases lying between them. The CDR3 DNA reads TGTGCCAGCAGCCAAGATCGGCGGGACTACAATGAGCAGTTCTTC. This codes for CASSQDRRDYNEQFF.

This clonotype was seen a few times. This rearrangement joins TRBV29-1 to TRBJ1-1; D is possibly TRBD1 (6 bases). CDR1 is SQVTM and CDR2 is ANQGSEA in the germline V gene. The CDR3 runs to 13 residues. V was clipped by 5 bases and J by 0 bases, with 10 bases between them. The CDR3 sequence: CSVKGGMNTEAFF. The DNA for the CDR3 is TGCAGCGTTAAGGGGGGGATGAACACTGAAGCTTTCTTT. Variable domain in full (rest from reference TRBV29-1 and TRBJ1-1): SAVISQKPSRDICQRGTSLTIQCQVDSQVTMMFWYRQQPGQSLTLIATANQGSEATYESGFVIDKFPISRPNLTFSTLTVSNMSPEDSSIYLCSVKGGMNTEAFFGQGTRLTVV.

Points on this clonotype: A junction end diverges from the germline sequence, so it may reflect a read error. The rearrangement links TRBV5-1 to TRBJ1-2; D remains ambiguous. Germline CDR1 reads SGHRS; CDR2 reads YFSETQ. The CDR3 runs 13 residues. The CDR3 nucleotides are TGCGCCAGCAGCTTGGGCGGCCTCTATGGCCACACCTTC. Protein: CASSLGGLYGHTF. Combining the CDR3 with reference TRBV5-1 and TRBJ1-2 gives the whole variable domain KAGVTQTPRYLIKTRGQQVTLSCSPISGHRSVSWYQQTPGQGLQFLFEYFSETQRNKGNFPGRFSGRQFSNSRSEMNVSTLELGDSALYLCASSLGGLYGHTFGSGTRLTVV.